The text below deals with one TCR beta chain. It has no known antigen specificity. No much larger clonotype is one base removed from it; base qualities were not supplied. The data stem from a study of blood T cell repertoires in COVID-19 (dated by TCRdb to the early 2020s). In the study overall: Samples from collaborators originated in the United States, Italy and Spain and spanned both the acute and convalescent phases of COVID-19. The prospective study material was composed of cDNA or gDNA derived from T cells, B-cell-depleted T cells, or PBMCs. Subjects who had been exposed to COVID-19, were actively infected with it, or had recovered from it provided the deeply sampled blood TCRbeta repertoires that made up the dataset. The repertoires were made available in a free public database intended to serve as a resource for research on the immune response to SARS-CoV-2. Samples came from the ongoing ImmuneRACE study (first 160 participants) plus 1,254 subjects from 6 global collaborators. A de-identified subject ID, COVID-19 status, age in years and sex were almost always included in the sample metadata. Where HLA class I and class II types were available, the types were taken from metadata supplied by the sample provider, not from assay-based typing. General conclusions and limits of the study: The quantity of clinical and demographic metadata differed by source and by participant and was supplied without curation.

TCRbeta CDR3 regions were amplified from genomic DNA by means of the immunoSEQ Assay, a bias-controlled multiplex PCR. The published analysis was carried out like this. Nucleated cell counts per sample were estimated from amplification of reference gene primers within the assay. To quantify the absolute abundance of each unique TCRbeta CDR3 rearrangement, sequence reads were collapsed and filtered. Productive Simpson clonality was computed per sample as the square root of Simpson's diversity index over productive rearrangements. This is the immuneACCESS table as TCRdb keeps it, with only in-frame sequences that have V and J called. A part of the clones is gone; compared with another copy, unresolved V genes explain less than half, and the rest is unexplained. D and trimming were read from the DNA, whereas the V and J calls and clone size are those reported in that table. Counted in this sample were roughly 190,000 clones; 89% of them appeared once. Jointly, the top ten make up roughly 0.77% of the sample.

The germline V gene gives CDR1 as SGHTA and CDR2 as FQGTGA. V is shortened by 4 bases, J by 6 bases, and the region joining them spans 10 bases. CDR3 length: 13 amino acids, cysteine to phenylalanine. The retained sequence is limited to the CDR3, 39 bases, with the frame set at the first base. Participants in the prospective study were enrolled through a virtual design, were aged roughly 18 to 100 years, and lived in roughly 25 United States geographic areas. In the prospective study, cohorts were assigned on the basis of participant-reported clinical history obtained from a screening survey and a study questionnaire. ImmuneRACE Cohort 3 recovered participants were defined by two consecutive negative NP/OP PCR tests, healthcare professional clearance, or symptom resolution. In the prospective study, mobile phlebotomists collected whole blood, serum and a nasopharyngeal or oropharyngeal swab from each participant. Participants in the prospective study had the option to provide additional blood draws and questionnaires over a 2-month period. Before DNA extraction, blood samples from the prospective study were shipped at room temperature or frozen.

This TCR came from a woman between 18 and 29 years old who had recovered from COVID-19. The V and J segments used are TRBV7-3 and TRBJ2-4, with TRBD1 as a weak D call on 6 bases. Sample: PBMCs or T cells enriched from blood (not recorded which). This receptor carries the CDR3 CASSSTQGNIQYF. The bases read TGTGCCAGCAGCTCGACACAGGGAAACATTCAGTACTTC. Supplemented by the reference TRBV7-3 and TRBJ2-4 proteins around the CDR3, the complete variable domain is GAGVSQTPSNKVTEKGKYVELRCDPISGHTALYWYRQSLGQGPEFLIYFQGTGAADDSGLPNDRFFAVRPEGSVSTLKIQRTERGDSAVYLCASSSTQGNIQYFGAGTRLSVL.